This T cell receptor (beta chain) derives from a study of CD8+ T cells in alopecia areata. Study-wide background: For treated patients, severity scores reflected the percentage of scalp area affected.

The CDR3 runs 12 residues. Germline lookup yields CDR1 PRHDT and CDR2 FYEKMQ (reference sequence). V dropped 5 bases and J dropped 0 bases, with 5 bases sitting between them. cDNA serving as the sequencing template came from extracted, reverse transcribed RNA. Profiled with immunoSEQ multiplex PCR; TCRdb holds only in-frame clones, not every one. The table records approximately 170,000 clones, approximately 62% of them present only once. The treatment here: oral pan-JAK inhibitor, 5-10 mg twice daily. As to this clone: Antigen unknown.

Study outcomes and limitations: Normal-skin resident alphabeta T cells also appear among scalp sample sequences.

The sequenced sample was CD4+ T cells sorted from blood, obtained at week 24, from a patient treated with tofacitinib. The receptor was derived from a human donor with alopecia areata. V and J are TRBV13 and TRBJ2-7; D uncertain. The CDR3 region is CASSQSSYEQYF. The CDR3 DNA sequence: TGTGCCAGCAGCCAGAGCTCCTACGAGCAGTACTTC.